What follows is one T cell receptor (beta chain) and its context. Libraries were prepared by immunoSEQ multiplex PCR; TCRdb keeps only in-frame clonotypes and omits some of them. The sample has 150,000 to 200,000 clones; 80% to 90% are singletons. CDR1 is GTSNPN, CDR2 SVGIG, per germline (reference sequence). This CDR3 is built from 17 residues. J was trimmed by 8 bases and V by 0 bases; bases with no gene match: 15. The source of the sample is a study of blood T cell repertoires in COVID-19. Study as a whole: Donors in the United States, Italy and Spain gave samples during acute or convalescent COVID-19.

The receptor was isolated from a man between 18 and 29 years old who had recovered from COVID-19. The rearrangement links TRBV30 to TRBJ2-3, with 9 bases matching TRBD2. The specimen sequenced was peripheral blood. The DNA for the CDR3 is TGTGCCTGGAGTGTACGTAGGGCGGGAGGGAATGTTGGTACGCAGTATTTT. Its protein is CAWSVRRAGGNVGTQYF.